Below are 32 T cell receptor beta chains sequenced from a single sample in a study of radiotherapy plus CTLA-4 blockade in lung cancer. Using immunoSEQ multiplex PCR, the repertoire was profiled, and TCRdb retains in-frame clones only, with some absent. The repertoire holds some 90,000 clones, with roughly 80% as singletons. Here the sequenced sample was peripheral blood, taken from a patient treated with radiotherapy plus ipilimumab. The receptors here all came from a human donor with non-small cell lung cancer who had stable disease on radiotherapy plus ipilimumab.

This chain uses TRBV9 with TRBJ2-3; TRBD2 agrees at 7 bases. V shed 3 bases and J 4 bases; nucleotides not matched to a gene: 2. The CDR3 consists of 13 residues. CDR1 and CDR2 (germline): SGDLS, YYNGEE. Written as DNA, the CDR3 is TGTGCCAGCAGCGGCGGGGGACCAGATACGCAGTATTTT. Protein product: CASSGGGPDTQYF.

The rearrangement uses TRBV7-9 and TRBJ2-3; D not certain. Trimming took 2 bases from V and 4 from J, leaving 4 bases between them. The germline V gene encodes CDR1 SEHNR and CDR2 FQNEAQ (reference sequence). This CDR3 spans 12 amino acids. The CDR3 nucleotides read TGTGCCAGCAGCTTACACCCAGATACGCAGTATTTT. As protein: CASSLHPDTQYF.

Details on this clone: Germline is not matched at one junction end, which may reflect a read error. The chain is built from TRBV9 and TRBJ2-5; 14 bases align to TRBD2. Germline V gives CDR1 SGDLS, CDR2 YYNGEE. The length of the CDR3 is 16 residues. The CDR3 DNA reads as TGTGCCGGCAGCGCCCCAGGACTAGCGGGAGGCGAGACCCAGTACTTC. As protein: CAGSAPGLAGGETQYF. Looking up the rest from reference TRBV9 and TRBJ2-5 gives the full variable domain: DSGVTQTPKHLITATGQRVTLRCSPRSGDLSVYWYQQSLDQGLQFLIQYYNGEERAKGNILERFSAQQFPDLHSELNLSSLELGDSALYFCAGSAPGLAGGETQYFGPGTRLLVL.

V and J are TRBV18 and TRBJ2-7, with D perhaps matching TRBD2 (6 bases). Germline CDR1 reads KGHSH; CDR2 reads LQKENI. This CDR3 comprises 15 residues. Trimming shortened V by 0 bases and J by 0 bases, and 9 bases separated the two germline ends. The CDR3 is CASSPPGGISYEQYF. For the CDR3, the DNA is TGTGCCAGCTCACCACCGGGGGGTATCTCCTACGAGCAGTACTTC.

The V call is TRBV6-5, the J call TRBJ1-6; 7 bases agree with TRBD1. The trim removed 6 bases at V and 6 bases at J, leaving 8 bases unmatched. The germline CDR1 and CDR2 sequences are MNHEY and SVGAGI. The CDR3 spans 15 residues. The CDR3 region is CASSQYGTVNSPLHF. The CDR3 coding sequence is TGTGCCAGCAGCCAGTACGGGACAGTTAATTCACCCCTCCACTTT.

The V and J genes are TRBV27 and TRBJ2-5; D is possibly TRBD1 or TRBD2 (5 bases each). Germline CDR1 reads MNHEY; CDR2 reads SMNVEV (reference sequence). Trimming removed 6 bases from V and 5 bases from J, with 22 bases in between. CDR3 length equals 16 residues. The CDR3 protein is CASRFGARRGDETQYF. The DNA of the CDR3 is TGTGCCAGCAGGTTCGGGGCGCGAAGAGGAGATGAGACCCAGTACTTC.

The V and J genes are TRBV28 and TRBJ2-3; 10 bases align to TRBD2. Losses at the gene ends were 6 bases for V and 6 bases for J; bases not matched to a gene: 6. The CDR3 consists of 14 residues. CDR1 MDHEN and CDR2 SYDVKM come from the germline V gene. Written as DNA, the CDR3 is TGTGCCAGCAGCCGGAGCGGGAGGGGGGATACGCAGTATTTT. Translating gives CASSRSGRGDTQYF.

This clone occurred once. This sequence joins TRBV28 and TRBJ2-3, with 10 nucleotides matching TRBD2. The germline gives CDR1 MDHEN, CDR2 SYDVKM. The CDR3 runs 14 residues. Losses at the gene ends were 5 bases for V and 4 bases for J; bases not matched to a gene: 3. CDR3 loop: CASSRAGGPDTQYF. The CDR3 DNA reads TGTGCCAGCAGTCGAGCGGGGGGGCCAGATACGCAGTATTTT.

This clone came up a few times. This chain joins TRBV23-1 and TRBJ2-7; D is unresolved. TRBV23-1 is designated an ORF whose function remains uncertain. Trimming left V 8 bases short and J 6 bases short, with 23 bases between. The CDR3 runs 15 residues. CDR3 sequence reads: CASGKKGTRFTEQYF. In nucleotides, the CDR3 is TGCGCCAGCGGAAAGAAGGGAACCAGGTTCACCGAGCAGTACTTC.

This clone appeared once. V usage is TRBV5-8 and J usage is TRBJ1-1, with 7 bases fitting TRBD1. CDR1 and CDR2 (germline): SGHTS, YDEGEE. The CDR3 is made up of 14 amino acids. V shed 4 bases, J shed 1 base, and the junction held 4 bases outside the gene matches. The CDR3 sequence: CASSVYRGNTEAFF. Here the CDR3 DNA reads TGTGCCAGCAGCGTGTACAGGGGGAACACTGAAGCTTTCTTT.

The chain recombines TRBV6-1 with TRBJ2-2; 7 positions match TRBD1. The CDR3 is made up of 14 amino acids. V shed 6 bases, J shed 5 bases, and the junction held 6 bases outside the gene matches. The V gene's germline CDR1 is MNHNS and CDR2 SASEGT. The CDR3 bases are TGTGCCAGCAGCTCCGGGACAGAGACCGGGGAGCTGTTTTTT. Translating it yields CASSSGTETGELFF.

A single count supports this clone. This rearrangement joins TRBV2 to TRBJ1-4, with 11 nucleotides matching TRBD1. CDR1 and CDR2 (germline): SNHLY, FYNNEI. Germline trimming cut 4 bases from V and 7 bases from J; bases unmatched to any gene: 8. The CDR3 spans 16 residues. CDR3 loop: CASSGWIGTGGEKLFF. The DNA for the CDR3 is TGTGCCAGCAGTGGATGGATCGGGACAGGGGGTGAAAAACTGTTTTTT.

The chain has TRBV11-1 and TRBJ1-2; D is ambiguous. CDR1 is SGHAT, CDR2 FQDESV, per germline (reference sequence). V gave up 5 bases and J gave up 2 bases, with 9 bases separating them. The CDR3 has 13 amino acids. CDR3 in amino acids: CASSLTENYGYTF. The CDR3 nucleotides are TGTGCCAGCAGCCTGACGGAAAACTATGGCTACACCTTC.

The rearrangement links TRBV6-5 to TRBJ2-7; D is uncertain. With 0 bases removed from V and 0 bases from J, the gap between germline ends came to 12 bases. CDR1 MNHEY and CDR2 SVGAGI come from the germline V gene. The CDR3 is 16 residues long. The CDR3 loop is CASSYSGPRSSYEQYF. The CDR3 DNA sequence: TGTGCCAGCAGTTACTCCGGACCAAGGAGCTCCTACGAGCAGTACTTC.

The CDR3 sequence: CASSLTVDHYEQYF. The DNA of the CDR3 is TGTGCCAGCAGTTTGACAGTAGATCACTACGAGCAGTACTTC. The V gene is TRBV28, the J gene TRBJ2-5; TRBD1 is a possible D gene (5 bases). The J call may be in error: the DNA end matches TRBJ2-7 better. Germline V gene lookup returns CDR1 MDHEN and CDR2 SYDVKM. This CDR3 is built from 14 residues.

The rearrangement links TRBV10-1 to TRBJ2-3; 8 nucleotides line up with TRBD2. The trim removed 0 bases at V and 2 bases at J, leaving 4 bases unmatched. Germline values: CDR1 WNHNN, CDR2 SYGVQD (reference sequence). CDR3 length: 16 amino acids. CDR3 sequence: CASSESAGGLTDTQYF. The CDR3 DNA sequence: TGCGCCAGCAGTGAGTCGGCGGGGGGCCTCACAGATACGCAGTATTTT.

V is TRBV9 and J is TRBJ1-4; D remains unclear. Between the trimmed V and J ends, which lost 0 bases and 8 bases, there was a span of 17 bases. CDR1 is SGDLS, CDR2 YYNGEE, per germline. CDR3 length: 16 amino acids. CDR3 nucleotides: TGTGCCAGCAGCGTAGGGGTTACGAGGACCGACGAAAAACTGTTTTTT. Protein product: CASSVGVTRTDEKLFF.

V gene TRBV9 combines with J gene TRBJ2-1, with no clear D. The length of the CDR3 is 12 residues. Trimming shortened V by 0 bases and J by 5 bases, and 3 bases separated the two germline ends. In germline, CDR1 is SGDLS, CDR2 YYNGEE. This CDR3 reads CASSVADNEQFF. In nucleotides, the CDR3 is TGTGCCAGCAGCGTAGCGGACAATGAGCAGTTCTTC.

This chain uses TRBV7-9 with TRBJ2-5, with D perhaps matching TRBD1 or TRBD2 (6 bases each). Trimming left V 5 bases short and J 5 bases short, with 15 bases between. In germline, CDR1 is SEHNR, CDR2 FQNEAQ (reference sequence). The CDR3 sequence is 14 residues long. The CDR3 DNA reads TGTGCCAGCAGCCTAAACAGGGCGGGGGAGACCCAGTACTTC. This sequence encodes CASSLNRAGETQYF.

The V gene is TRBV30, the J gene TRBJ2-1; perhaps TRBD2 as D (5 bases). This CDR3 is 14 amino acids long. The V end lost 1 base, the J end lost 7 bases, and 14 bases lay between the germline ends. CDR1 is GTSNPN and CDR2 is SVGIG in the germline V gene (reference sequence). The DNA of the CDR3 is TGTGCCTGGAGTGGGACCTCCCCGGGGAATGAGCAGTTCTTC. Translating it yields CAWSGTSPGNEQFF.

The J gene is TRBJ2-7, the V gene TRBV7-8, with 7 bases that match TRBD1. The CDR3 is 14 amino acids. The V and J ends lost 1 base and 5 bases, in that order; junction bases with no gene match: 5. Germline CDR1 and CDR2: SGHVS and FQNEAQ. CDR3 in DNA: TGTGCCAGCAGCTTAGGAGGGGGCGGCGACGAGCAGTACTTC. Protein product: CASSLGGGGDEQYF.

The chain links TRBV25-1 to TRBJ2-1, with 8 bases matching TRBD1. There are 15 residues in the CDR3. Unmatched junction bases numbered 6, after V lost 8 bases and J lost 0 bases. Germline-derived CDR1 and CDR2 are MGHDK and SYGVNS. The CDR3 nucleotides read TGTGCCAGCGGAACAGGGGGGAGCTCCTACAATGAGCAGTTCTTC. It encodes CASGTGGSSYNEQFF.

The chain combines TRBV7-2 with TRBJ1-3; weak D call: TRBD1 (5 bases). The CDR3 totals 13 residues. Germline CDR1 is SGHTA and CDR2 is FQGNSA. V was shortened by 4 bases and J by 7 bases, with 11 bases between the two germline ends. The DNA for the CDR3 is TGTGCCAGCAGCTCCAATCGACAGAACACCATATATTTT. It specifies CASSSNRQNTIYF.

The chain combines TRBV6-4 with TRBJ2-6, with 9 bases matching TRBD2. From germline, CDR1 is MRHNA and CDR2 SNTAGT. The CDR3 extends over 18 amino acids. J lost 0 bases, V lost 4 bases, and 7 bases had no gene match. The CDR3 coding sequence is TGTGCCAGCAGTGCAGTGAGCGGGAGGACCTCTGGGGCCAACGTCCTGACTTTC. It translates to CASSAVSGRTSGANVLTF.

This clone was seen a few times. Distinct nucleotide sequences in the sample also encode this CDR3. This rearrangement joins TRBV15 to TRBJ2-7; D unclear. Looked up from germline, CDR1 is LNHNV and CDR2 is YYDKDF (reference sequence). V was trimmed by 2 bases and J by 2 bases, leaving 7 bases between them. The CDR3 has 13 residues. The CDR3, as DNA: TGTGCCACCAGCAGATCGGATGCCTACGAGCAGTACTTC. It is translated as CATSRSDAYEQYF.

V and J are TRBV5-1 and TRBJ1-2; 9 nucleotides align to TRBD1. Germline-derived CDR1 and CDR2 are SGHRS and YFSETQ. The CDR3 has 14 amino acids. V lost 4 bases, J lost 5 bases, and 6 bases stayed unmatched. CDR3: CASSKDRGTYGYTF. As DNA, the CDR3 is TGCGCCAGCAGCAAGGACAGGGGAACGTATGGCTACACCTTC.

The rearrangement links TRBV10-3 to TRBJ1-3; no definite D call. This CDR3 spans 15 amino acids. CDR1 is ENHRY and CDR2 is SYGVKD in the germline V gene. Trimming shortened V by 3 bases and J by 0 bases, and 9 bases separated the two germline ends. The CDR3 region is CAISDQVLSGNTIYF. The CDR3 nucleotides are TGTGCCATCAGTGATCAGGTTCTCTCTGGAAACACCATATATTTT.

The chain uses TRBV7-7 and TRBJ2-5; D is perhaps TRBD1 (5 bases). The germline gives CDR1 SSHAT, CDR2 FNYEAQ (reference sequence). This CDR3 is built from 14 residues. CDR3 sequence: CASGEGVRQETQYF. The CDR3 DNA is TGTGCTAGTGGGGAAGGGGTGCGCCAGGAGACCCAGTACTTC.

The chain is built from TRBV19 and TRBJ1-3, with a weak D call TRBD1 (5 bases). Germline loops: CDR1 LNHDA, CDR2 SQIVND (reference sequence). Trimming removed 10 bases at V and 2 bases at J, with 12 bases between. The CDR3 runs 13 residues. Here the CDR3 DNA reads TGTGCCACTGCACAGGACCCTGGAAACACCATATATTTT. This codes for CATAQDPGNTIYF.

The rearrangement links TRBV7-3 to TRBJ2-3, with D possibly TRBD2 on 5 matching bases. This CDR3 is 14 amino acids long. Germline CDR1 SGHTA, CDR2 FQGTGA. V was clipped by 4 bases and J by 5 bases, with 13 bases between them. The CDR3 coding sequence is TGTGCCAGCAGCTCTCAGACTGGACTAGATACGCAGTATTTT. Translating it yields CASSSQTGLDTQYF.

The chain links TRBV28 to TRBJ1-5; tentatively, D is TRBD1 (6 bases). Germline V gene lookup returns CDR1 MDHEN and CDR2 SYDVKM. The CDR3 totals 15 residues. V shed 6 bases and J shed 4 bases, with 16 bases lying between them. CDR3: CASRDPGARNQPQHF. CDR3 coding DNA: TGTGCCAGCAGAGACCCAGGGGCACGAAATCAGCCCCAGCATTTT. The full variable domain, completed using reference TRBV28 and TRBJ1-5, is DVKVTQSSRYLVKRTGEKVFLECVQDMDHENMFWYRQDPGLGLRLIYFSYDVKMKEKGDIPEGYSVSREKKERFSLILESASTNQTSMYLCASRDPGARNQPQHFGDGTRLSIL.

The chain is built from TRBV25-1 and TRBJ2-1; D ambiguous. The CDR3 length is 14 residues. V was shortened by 1 base and J by 9 bases, with 13 bases between the two germline ends. Germline assignment: CDR1 MGHDK and CDR2 SYGVNS. This CDR3 is CASSESAPSAEQFF. In DNA, the CDR3 is TGTGCCAGCAGTGAATCAGCCCCTTCGGCTGAGCAGTTCTTC.